The 28 T cell receptor beta chains below were found in one sample sequenced in a study of CD8 T cells in ankylosing spondylitis. Each CDR3 protein is one row after TCRdb ran MiXCR on the 5' RACE reads. The data hold 200,000 to 250,000 distinct CDR3 sequences, with 15% to 20% observed a single time. These receptors have no known antigen. Whole-study results and caveats: Characteristic, it appeared, of ankylosing spondylitis blood was a TCR beta motif of about eight highly homologous variants.

Sample: blood, either unsorted or a sorted T cell fraction (not recorded which). Receptors were obtained from a male donor with ankylosing spondylitis.

This clonotype has only a few counts. The V gene is TRBV14, the J gene TRBJ2-2, with a weak D call TRBD1 (6 bases). V was pared by 3 bases and J by 4 bases, with 18 bases between. Looked up from germline, CDR1 is SGHDN and CDR2 is FVKESK. The CDR3 is 17 residues long. CDR3 DNA: TGTGCCAGCAGCCAGGAATATTCGGGACACCTCACCGGGGAGCTGTTTTTT. This codes for CASSQEYSGHLTGELFF. The full variable domain, in which reference TRBV14 and TRBJ2-2 provide the parts outside the CDR3, is EAGVTQFPSHSVIEKGQTVTLRCDPISGHDNLYWYRRVMGKEIKFLLHFVKESKQDESGMPNNRFLAERTGGTYSTLKVQPAELEDSGVYFCASSQEYSGHLTGELFFGEGSRLTVL.

This chain links TRBV5-6 with TRBJ1-1, with unresolved D. V lost 2 bases and J 1 base, leaving 9 bases between the germline ends. Germline assignment: CDR1 SGHDT and CDR2 YYEEEE. The CDR3 totals 14 residues. For the CDR3, the DNA is TGTGCCAGCAGCTTTCTAGTTTCGAACACTGAAGCTTTCTTT. Translation: CASSFLVSNTEAFF.

This clonotype showed up just a few times. V is TRBV2 and J is TRBJ2-7; 8 bases are a match to TRBD2. The length of the CDR3 is 15 residues. CDR1 is SNHLY, CDR2 FYNNEI, per germline. The J segment lost 7 bases and the V segment lost 8 bases, leaving 16 bases of the junction unmatched. CDR3 nucleotide sequence: TGTGCCAGCGGCGTGGTGGCGGGAGGAGTTGAAGAGCAGTACTTC. This sequence encodes CASGVVAGGVEEQYF.

This clonotype was observed a handful of times. This chain connects TRBV12-3 or TRBV12-4 to TRBJ2-3, with 14 bases lining up with TRBD2. The V and J ends lost 2 bases and 3 bases, in that order; junction bases with no gene match: 10. CDR3 length: 19 residues. CDR3 region: CASSLFGTSGSWGTDTQYF. CDR3 nucleotides: TGTGCCAGCAGTTTATTTGGGACTAGCGGGAGTTGGGGGACAGATACGCAGTATTTT.

This clonotype has more than one count but fewer than ten. The V and J genes are TRBV2 and TRBJ2-3; TRBD2 aligns across 9 bases. CDR3 length: 17 amino acids. V was pared by 1 base and J by 5 bases, with 10 bases of the junction left unmatched. The germline CDR1 and CDR2 sequences are SNHLY and FYNNEI. The CDR3 region has the DNA TGTGCCAGCAGTGAAGATCTCCTAGCGGGAAGGTTAGATACGCAGTATTTT. Translation: CASSEDLLAGRLDTQYF.

This clonotype came up many times. This rearrangement joins TRBV4-1 to TRBJ1-4; D remains ambiguous. V shed 0 bases and J shed 4 bases, with 12 bases lying between them. CDR1 is MGHRA and CDR2 is YSYEKL in the germline V gene. CDR3 length: 16 residues. Here the CDR3 reads CASSQDIGPDNEKLFF. CDR3 in DNA: TGCGCCAGCAGCCAAGACATCGGGCCCGATAATGAAAAACTGTTTTTT.

J is TRBJ1-6 and V is TRBV6-1, with D possibly matching TRBD1 (5 bases). The germline gives CDR1 MNHNS, CDR2 SASEGT. The CDR3 spans 13 residues. Between the trimmed V and J ends, which lost 6 bases and 7 bases, there was a span of 10 bases. The CDR3 loop is CASRSGLNSPLHF. In DNA form, the CDR3 reads TGTGCCAGCAGATCAGGGCTGAATTCACCCCTCCACTTT.

This clonotype appeared a few times. The chain uses TRBV28 and TRBJ1-5; D perhaps matches TRBD1 (6 bases). The CDR3 consists of 15 residues. Germline V lookup: CDR1 MDHEN, CDR2 SYDVKM. V was pared by 1 base and J by 9 bases, with 16 bases between. CDR3 protein: CASSLFSGANMPQHF. The CDR3 DNA sequence: TGTGCCAGCAGTTTATTTTCAGGGGCTAATATGCCCCAGCATTTT.

V gene TRBV28 combines with J gene TRBJ2-3; weak D call: TRBD1 (5 bases). Germline V gene data show CDR1 as MDHEN and CDR2 as SYDVKM. The length of the CDR3 is 16 residues. Between the trimmed V and J ends, which lost 1 base and 0 bases, there was a span of 11 bases. The CDR3 spells CASSLSIGASTDTQYF. The CDR3 DNA is TGTGCCAGCAGTTTATCGATAGGGGCTAGCACAGATACGCAGTATTTT.

The sample holds a few counts of this clonotype. The chain combines TRBV6-1 with TRBJ2-1; TRBD1 aligns across 7 bases. This CDR3 comprises 14 residues. CDR1 is MNHNS, CDR2 SASEGT, per germline. The J segment lost 4 bases and the V segment lost 6 bases, leaving 6 bases of the junction unmatched. CDR3 sequence (DNA): TGTGCCAGCAGCCGGACAGGAGTATACAATGAGCAGTTCTTC. It specifies CASSRTGVYNEQFF.

The V and J genes are TRBV7-9 and TRBJ1-5, with a weak D call TRBD1 (5 bases). Deletions cut 3 bases from V and 5 bases from J, with 20 bases between. Per the germline V gene, CDR1 is SEHNR and CDR2 is FQNEAQ (reference sequence). This CDR3 has 17 residues. The CDR3 loop is CASSFWGVGLGDQPQHF. CDR3 in DNA: TGTGCCAGCAGCTTCTGGGGAGTGGGGCTTGGAGATCAGCCCCAGCATTTT.

V and J are TRBV7-8 and TRBJ2-7; D gene ambiguous. The germline V gene encodes CDR1 SGHVS and CDR2 FQNEAQ. The CDR3 contains 14 residues. Trimming removed 7 bases at V and 6 bases at J, with 19 bases between. The CDR3 protein is CASTPFLGVGEQYF. The CDR3 DNA sequence: TGTGCCAGCACTCCGTTCCTTGGGGTAGGCGAGCAGTACTTC. Full variable domain (outside the CDR3, taken from reference TRBV7-8 and TRBJ2-7): GAGVSQSPRYKVAKRGQDVALRCDPISGHVSLFWYQQALGQGPEFLTYFQNEAQLDKSGLPSDRFFAERPEGSVSTLKIQRTQQEDSAVYLCASTPFLGVGEQYFGPGTRLTVT.

The CDR3 nucleotides are TGTGCCAGCAGCTTACGAGACGTCCGGACAGGGGGCTACGAGCAGTACTTC. Residues: CASSLRDVRTGGYEQYF. This chain joins TRBV7-8 and TRBJ2-7; the match to TRBD1 covers 10 bases. This CDR3 is 17 amino acids long. J was trimmed by 3 bases and V by 2 bases; bases with no gene match: 10. Germline V lookup: CDR1 SGHVS, CDR2 FQNEAQ.

This clonotype has just a few counts. The chain is built from TRBV6-5 and TRBJ2-1, with D hard to call. The CDR3 loop spans 15 amino acids. In germline, CDR1 is MNHEY, CDR2 SVGAGI. Trimming stripped 2 bases from V and 0 bases from J, with 8 bases between. The CDR3 coding sequence is TGTGCCAGCAGTTACACGGAGAGCTCCTACAATGAGCAGTTCTTC. Amino acids: CASSYTESSYNEQFF.

This sequence joins TRBV2 and TRBJ1-1; tentative D call: TRBD1 (5 bases). Germline V gene data show CDR1 as SNHLY and CDR2 as FYNNEI. This CDR3 has 11 residues. Trimming shortened V by 7 bases and J by 6 bases, and 9 bases separated the two germline ends. The CDR3 loop is CASIGGPEAFF. CDR3 sequence (DNA): TGTGCCAGCATTGGGGGTCCTGAAGCTTTCTTT.

This clonotype was seen a few times. The CDR3 DNA sequence: TGTGCCACCATCCCTAGCGGGCCCCCCTTTGGGGCCAACGTCCTGACTTTC. Translated, it gives CATIPSGPPFGANVLTF. V is TRBV28 and J is TRBJ2-6, with 8 positions matching TRBD2. The CDR3 sequence is 17 residues long. V was pared by 10 bases and J by 3 bases, with 14 bases of the junction left unmatched. The germline V gene encodes CDR1 MDHEN and CDR2 SYDVKM.

This clonotype was counted only a few times. The chain carries TRBV20-1 and TRBJ1-2, with D perhaps matching TRBD1 (5 bases). Germline V gene sequence: CDR1 DFQATT, CDR2 SNEGSKA (reference sequence). The CDR3 covers 14 residues. Deletions cut 0 bases from V and 8 bases from J, with 16 bases between. The CDR3 is CSARDLGGLWGYTF. CDR3 sequence (DNA): TGCAGTGCTAGAGATCTGGGGGGGTTGTGGGGCTACACCTTC.

The chain couples TRBV12-3 or TRBV12-4 to TRBJ2-3, with 8 positions matching TRBD2. The CDR3 totals 14 residues. Losses at the gene ends were 5 bases for V and 1 base for J; bases not matched to a gene: 2. CDR3 region: CASSRGGGTDTQYF. CDR3 DNA sequence: TGTGCCAGCAGTCGGGGGGGAGGCACAGATACGCAGTATTTT.

This sequence joins TRBV27 and TRBJ1-1, with TRBD1 as a possible D gene (5 bases). CDR1 MNHEY and CDR2 SMNVEV come from the germline V gene (reference sequence). CDR3 length equals 14 residues. V lost 0 bases, J lost 4 bases, and 9 bases lay in between. DNA of the CDR3: TGTGCCAGCAGTTTATCCAGCAGGGCCACTGAAGCTTTCTTT. It yields the protein CASSLSSRATEAFF.

This clonotype came up many times. The V call is TRBV12-3 or TRBV12-4, the J call TRBJ2-5; D perhaps matches TRBD2 (6 bases). The CDR3 loop spans 13 amino acids. Trimming cost V 6 bases and J 11 bases, with 19 bases left between them. CDR3 nucleotides: TGTGCCAGCAGCACTGGGACTGCCGTCTGGCAGTACTTC. Its translation is CASSTGTAVWQYF.

The rearrangement joins TRBV30 to TRBJ1-1; D not certain. Trimming removed 4 bases from V and 0 bases from J, with 6 bases in between. In germline, CDR1 is GTSNPN, CDR2 SVGIG (reference sequence). This CDR3 has 12 residues. CDR3 in amino acids: CAWTQMNTEAFF. CDR3 in DNA: TGTGCCTGGACCCAAATGAACACTGAAGCTTTCTTT.

This clonotype has only a few counts. This chain links TRBV12-3 or TRBV12-4 with TRBJ2-6; D is ambiguous. V was clipped by 8 bases and J by 0 bases, with 11 bases between them. CDR3 size: 15 residues. The CDR3 nucleotides read TGTGCCAGCTTTGGTGTGGTCTCTGGGGCCAACGTCCTGACTTTC. This sequence encodes CASFGVVSGANVLTF.

The table lists this clonotype with a few counts. V and J are TRBV20-1 and TRBJ1-6, with D perhaps TRBD1 (6 bases). The CDR3 contains 16 residues. Germline V gives CDR1 DFQATT, CDR2 SNEGSKA (reference sequence). Trimming pared 6 bases from V and 0 bases from J, leaving 15 bases between. The DNA for the CDR3 is TGCAGTGCCGGGCGGGGGGGCTTCTCCTATAATTCACCCCTCCACTTT. Translation: CSAGRGGFSYNSPLHF.

The CDR3 DNA is TGTGCCAGCAGTTACCTCTCGGGCTCCCCCAATGAGCAGTTCTTC. It yields the protein CASSYLSGSPNEQFF. The V and J genes are TRBV6-5 and TRBJ2-1; no definite D call. V was clipped by 2 bases and J by 6 bases, with 14 bases between them. This CDR3 contains 15 residues. The germline V gene has CDR1 MNHEY and CDR2 SVGAGI.

In its sample, this clonotype was seen a few times. V is TRBV7-9 and J is TRBJ1-1, with 7 nucleotides matching TRBD1. The V segment lost 5 bases and the J segment 5 bases; nucleotides outside the gene matches: 11. The CDR3 has 15 amino acids. Germline lookup yields CDR1 SEHNR and CDR2 FQNEAQ (reference sequence). DNA for the CDR3: TGTGCCAGCAGCCCATCGACAGGGATGGGTACTGAAGCTTTCTTT. Encoded protein: CASSPSTGMGTEAFF. The variable domain in full, with the rest retrieved from reference TRBV7-9 and TRBJ1-1, is DTGVSQNPRHKITKRGQNVTFRCDPISEHNRLYWYRQTLGQGPEFLTYFQNEAQLEKSRLLSDRFSAERPKGSFSTLEIQRTEQGDSAMYLCASSPSTGMGTEAFFGQGTRLTVV.

This chain connects TRBV30 to TRBJ2-1; TRBD2 aligns across 9 bases. The CDR3 sequence is 14 residues long. With 4 bases clipped from V and 9 bases from J, the junction kept 10 bases outside the gene matches. The germline V gene encodes CDR1 GTSNPN and CDR2 SVGIG (reference sequence). CDR3 residues: CAWTPVAGVSEQFF. Written as DNA, the CDR3 is TGTGCCTGGACTCCGGTAGCGGGAGTGTCTGAGCAGTTCTTC.

This clonotype was detected only a few times. The chain links TRBV2 to TRBJ1-3; a possible D gene is TRBD1 (5 bases). V was trimmed by 4 bases and J by 2 bases, leaving 12 bases between them. This CDR3 is 15 amino acids long. Germline CDR1 reads SNHLY; CDR2 reads FYNNEI. The CDR3: CASSADSSAGNTIYF. CDR3 sequence (DNA): TGTGCCAGCAGTGCCGACAGTTCAGCTGGAAACACCATATATTTT.

This clonotype was detected only a few times. The rearrangement joins TRBV15 to TRBJ2-7; D unclear. Germline assignment: CDR1 LNHNV and CDR2 YYDKDF (reference sequence). This CDR3 has 13 amino acids. Deletions cut 4 bases from V and 5 bases from J, with 12 bases between. The CDR3 protein is CATSINSRDEQYF. The CDR3 coding sequence is TGTGCCACCAGCATCAACTCAAGGGACGAGCAGTACTTC.